Listed here are 13 T cell receptor beta chains from one sample, sequenced in a study of blood T cell repertoires in COVID-19. Assay: immunoSEQ multiplex PCR; the TCRdb copy retains only in-frame clones and omits some. The repertoire holds about 82,000 clones, with roughly three quarters as singletons. The material sequenced was peripheral blood. Source of these receptors: a man in his sixties with COVID-19, enrolled during active disease.

V is TRBV7-9 and J is TRBJ2-5; 8 bases are shared with TRBD2. Germline values: CDR1 SEHNR, CDR2 FQNEAQ (reference sequence). The CDR3 runs to 16 residues. The V gene end was trimmed by 6 bases and the J gene end by 2 bases; junction bases not matched to a gene: 11. The CDR3 DNA is TGTGCCAGCAGTTCAGGAACCCGGGAGGGACAAGAGACCCAGTACTTC. It codes for CASSSGTREGQETQYF.

V gene TRBV7-3 combines with J gene TRBJ2-1, with 10 bases matching TRBD1. Looked up from germline, CDR1 is SGHTA and CDR2 is FQGTGA. CDR3 size: 15 residues. V lost 6 bases and J lost 6; bases outside the gene matches: 8. CDR3 coding DNA: TGTGCCAGCAGGAAGACAGGGGGCGCCTCCAATGAGCAGTTCTTC. The encoded protein is CASRKTGGASNEQFF.

This sequence joins TRBV28 and TRBJ2-1, with 9 bases fitting TRBD2. Germline lookup yields CDR1 MDHEN and CDR2 SYDVKM. V dropped 6 bases and J dropped 6; count of bases not matched to a gene: 12. The CDR3 sequence is 16 residues long. CDR3 coding DNA: TGTGCCAGCAGCCGCGCCGGGGGGCGGGAGGGCAATGAGCAGTTCTTC. Translating gives CASSRAGGREGNEQFF. Using reference TRBV28 and TRBJ2-1 for the parts outside the CDR3, the full variable domain is DVKVTQSSRYLVKRTGEKVFLECVQDMDHENMFWYRQDPGLGLRLIYFSYDVKMKEKGDIPEGYSVSREKKERFSLILESASTNQTSMYLCASSRAGGREGNEQFFGPGTRLTVL.

The V and J genes are TRBV2 and TRBJ1-2; tentative D call: TRBD1 (6 bases). The V end was cut by 3 bases, the J end by 7 bases, with 18 bases between. There are 15 residues in the CDR3. Germline-derived CDR1 and CDR2 are SNHLY and FYNNEI. The CDR3, as DNA: TGTGCCAGCAGTGAGGGGGGGCCGGTTCGGGTTGGCTACACCTTC. Protein sequence: CASSEGGPVRVGYTF.

V is TRBV29-1 and J is TRBJ1-2; 7 bases agree with TRBD1. The germline V gene has CDR1 SQVTM and CDR2 ANQGSEA. The CDR3 totals 12 residues. Trimming removed 7 bases from V and 2 bases from J; junction bases left unmatched: 4. The CDR3 DNA reads TGCAGCGCCCCGACAGGGAACTATGGCTACACCTTC. The encoded protein is CSAPTGNYGYTF.

This chain uses TRBV28 with TRBJ1-5; D perhaps matches TRBD1 (5 bases). Per the germline V gene, CDR1 is MDHEN and CDR2 is SYDVKM. The CDR3 extends over 13 amino acids. V dropped 2 bases and J dropped 5 bases, with 7 bases sitting between them. CDR3 DNA: TGTGCCAGCAGTTTACCAGGGTATCAGCCCCAGCATTTT. Translating it yields CASSLPGYQPQHF.

The J gene is TRBJ2-7, the V gene TRBV19; 7 positions match TRBD1. There are 16 residues in the CDR3. The germline V gene has CDR1 LNHDA and CDR2 SQIVND (reference sequence). V lost 5 bases to trimming and J lost 2 bases; unmatched junction nucleotides: 12. The CDR3 here is CASSQLPGQRTYEQYF. CDR3 DNA: TGTGCCAGTAGTCAACTTCCGGGACAGCGAACCTACGAGCAGTACTTC.

This rearrangement joins TRBV7-9 to TRBJ2-3; no definite D call. This CDR3 has 12 amino acids. Per germline, CDR1 SEHNR and CDR2 FQNEAQ (reference sequence). Trimming left V 3 bases short and J 6 bases short, with 7 bases between. CDR3 region: CASSFTVDTQYF. The CDR3 DNA is TGTGCCAGCAGCTTTACGGTGGATACGCAGTATTTT.

This clone was counted once. The chain carries TRBV4-1 and TRBJ1-3, with D uncertain. The CDR3 spans 16 residues. V was clipped by 2 bases and J by 1 base, with 12 bases between them. Germline CDR1 and CDR2: MGHRA and YSYEKL. The CDR3 DNA reads as TGCGCCAGCAGCCAAACCCTCTGGGCATCTGGAAACACCATATATTTT. It codes for CASSQTLWASGNTIYF.

The rearrangement links TRBV3-1 (or the pseudogene TRBV3-2) to TRBJ1-6, with D possibly TRBD1 on 6 matching bases. Trimming took 4 bases from V and 4 from J, leaving 17 bases between them. Germline lookup yields CDR1 LGHDT and CDR2 YNNKEL (reference sequence). CDR3 size: 17 residues. As DNA, the CDR3 is TGTGCCAGCAGCCTTGCCTTTCAGGGGAAATATAATTCACCCCTCCACTTT. This encodes CASSLAFQGKYNSPLHF.

CDR3 amino acids: CASSYTGQGREKLFF. The DNA of the CDR3 is TGTGCCAGCAGCTACACTGGGCAGGGCAGAGAAAAACTGTTTTTT. The chain employs TRBV7-6 and TRBJ1-4; the D gene is possibly TRBD1 (5 bases). The germline V and J ends were trimmed by 4 bases and 8 bases, with 17 bases remaining between them. The CDR3 runs to 15 residues. Germline CDR1 SGHVS, CDR2 FNYEAQ.

This chain uses TRBV7-2 with TRBJ1-6; 8 bases map to TRBD1. This CDR3 is built from 15 residues. V dropped 3 bases and J dropped 9; count of bases not matched to a gene: 7. CDR1 is SGHTA and CDR2 is FQGNSA in the germline V gene. The CDR3 DNA follows: TGTGCCAGCAGCTTGGGGGACAGGAAGGGTTCACCCCTCCACTTT. It encodes CASSLGDRKGSPLHF.

The chain uses TRBV5-1 and TRBJ1-1; tentative D call: TRBD1 (5 bases). Trimming took off 4 bases at V and 0 bases at J, with 22 bases between the two ends. This CDR3 is built from 18 residues. In germline, CDR1 is SGHRS, CDR2 YFSETQ. CDR3 residues: CASSPRRPDSGLNTEAFF. The CDR3 region has the DNA TGCGCCAGCAGCCCCAGGCGGCCTGATTCAGGGTTGAACACTGAAGCTTTCTTT.